This TCR beta chain was observed in a study of cytomegalovirus exposure and HLA in healthy donors. For the study at large: The Caucasian-associated ancestry cluster held over 80% of around 380 genotyped donors.

The study sampled nominally healthy donors, though unrecorded immune exposures were likely. Concerning this clone itself: Its antigen is still unknown.

General study points: From TCR beta sequences, most subjects' HLA-A and HLA-B alleles were reportedly predicted accurately. Later, TCR association rates were found to vary by HLA locus, highest for DRB1 and lowest for HLA-C.

A multiplex PCR was run with 60 Vbeta primers and 13 Jbeta primers. TCRdb's table, derived via immunoSEQ multiplex PCR, lists solely in-frame clones and lacks some. The sample yields around 110,000 clones, approximately 66% seen once. V was cut by 3 bases and J by 3 bases, with 6 bases left in between. The CDR3 is made up of 12 amino acids. CDR1 and CDR2 (germline): ENHRY, SYGVKD. V usage is TRBV10-3 and J usage is TRBJ2-7; D gene uncertain. Input material: PBMCs. The sequence came from a woman in her 40s in good health and CMV-seropositive. The chain's CDR3 is CAISEGGYEQYF. The DNA for the CDR3 is TGTGCCATCAGTGAAGGCGGCTACGAGCAGTACTTC.